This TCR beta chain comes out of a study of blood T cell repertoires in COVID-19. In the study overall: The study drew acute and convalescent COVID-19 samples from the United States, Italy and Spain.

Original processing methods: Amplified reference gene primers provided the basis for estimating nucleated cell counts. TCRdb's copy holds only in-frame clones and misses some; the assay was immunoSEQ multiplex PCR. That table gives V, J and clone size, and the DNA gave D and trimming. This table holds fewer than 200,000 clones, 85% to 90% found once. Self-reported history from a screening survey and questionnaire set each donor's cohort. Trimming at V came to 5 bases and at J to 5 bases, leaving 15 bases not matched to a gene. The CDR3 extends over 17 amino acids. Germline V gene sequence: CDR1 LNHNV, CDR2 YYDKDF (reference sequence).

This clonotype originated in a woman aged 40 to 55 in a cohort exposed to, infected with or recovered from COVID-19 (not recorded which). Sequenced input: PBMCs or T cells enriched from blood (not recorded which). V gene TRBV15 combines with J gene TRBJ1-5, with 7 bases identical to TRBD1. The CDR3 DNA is TGTGCCACCAGCGCAAGACCGACAGGGAAGAAGGATCAGCCCCAGCATTTT. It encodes CATSARPTGKKDQPQHF.